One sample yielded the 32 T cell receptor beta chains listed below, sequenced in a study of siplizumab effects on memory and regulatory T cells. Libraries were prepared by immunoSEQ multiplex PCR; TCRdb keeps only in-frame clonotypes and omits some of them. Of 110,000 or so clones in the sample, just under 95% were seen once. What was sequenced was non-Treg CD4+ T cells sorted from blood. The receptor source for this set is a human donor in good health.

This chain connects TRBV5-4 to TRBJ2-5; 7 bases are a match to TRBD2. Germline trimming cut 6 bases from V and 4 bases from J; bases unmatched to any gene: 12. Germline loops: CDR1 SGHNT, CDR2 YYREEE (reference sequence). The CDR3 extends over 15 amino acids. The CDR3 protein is CASTSWAGDGETQYF. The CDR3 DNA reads TGTGCCAGCACCTCATGGGCGGGGGATGGAGAGACCCAGTACTTC.

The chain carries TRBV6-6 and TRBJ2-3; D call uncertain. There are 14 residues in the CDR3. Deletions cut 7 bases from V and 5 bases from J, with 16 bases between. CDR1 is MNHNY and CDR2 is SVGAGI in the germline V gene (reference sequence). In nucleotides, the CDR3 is TGTGCCAGCACCCACGGGCCGACGGAAGATACGCAGTATTTT. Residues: CASTHGPTEDTQYF.

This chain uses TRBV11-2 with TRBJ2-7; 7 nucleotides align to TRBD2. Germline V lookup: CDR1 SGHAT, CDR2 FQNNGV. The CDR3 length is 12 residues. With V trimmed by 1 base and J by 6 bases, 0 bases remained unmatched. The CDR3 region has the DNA TGTGCCAGCAGCTTAGGGGGGGGCGAGCAGTACTTC. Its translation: CASSLGGGEQYF.

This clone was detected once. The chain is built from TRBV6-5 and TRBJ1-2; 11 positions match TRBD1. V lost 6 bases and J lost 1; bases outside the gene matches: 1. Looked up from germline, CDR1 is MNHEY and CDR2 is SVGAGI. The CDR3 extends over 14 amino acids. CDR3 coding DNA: TGTGCCAGCAGCGGGACAGGGGGTAACTATGGCTACACCTTC. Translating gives CASSGTGGNYGYTF.

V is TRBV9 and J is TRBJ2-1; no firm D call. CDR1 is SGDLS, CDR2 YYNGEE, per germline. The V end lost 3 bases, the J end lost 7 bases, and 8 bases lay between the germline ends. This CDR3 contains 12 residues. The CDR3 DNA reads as TGTGCCAGCAGCGCCCAATGGAATGAGCAGTTCTTC. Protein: CASSAQWNEQFF. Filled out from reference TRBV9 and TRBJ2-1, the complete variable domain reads DSGVTQTPKHLITATGQRVTLRCSPRSGDLSVYWYQQSLDQGLQFLIQYYNGEERAKGNILERFSAQQFPDLHSELNLSSLELGDSALYFCASSAQWNEQFFGPGTRLTVL.

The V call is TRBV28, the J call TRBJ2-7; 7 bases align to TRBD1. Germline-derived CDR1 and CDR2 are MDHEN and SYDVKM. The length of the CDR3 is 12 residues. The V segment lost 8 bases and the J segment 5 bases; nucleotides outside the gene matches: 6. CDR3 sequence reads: CASGDSFDEQYF. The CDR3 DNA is TGTGCCAGCGGGGACAGCTTCGACGAGCAGTACTTC.

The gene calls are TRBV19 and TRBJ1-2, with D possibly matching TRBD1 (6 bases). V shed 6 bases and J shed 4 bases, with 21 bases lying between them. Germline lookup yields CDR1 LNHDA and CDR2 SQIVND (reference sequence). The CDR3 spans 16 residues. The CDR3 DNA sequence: TGTGCCAGTAGCTACCCGGACAGCCTCCTATTCTATGGCTACACCTTC. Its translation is CASSYPDSLLFYGYTF.

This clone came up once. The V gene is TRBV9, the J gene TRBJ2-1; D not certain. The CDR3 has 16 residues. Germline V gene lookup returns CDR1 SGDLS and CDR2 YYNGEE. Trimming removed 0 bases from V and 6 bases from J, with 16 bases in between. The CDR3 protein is CASSVESFGRLNEQFF. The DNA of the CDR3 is TGTGCCAGCAGCGTAGAGAGTTTTGGCAGGCTCAATGAGCAGTTCTTC.

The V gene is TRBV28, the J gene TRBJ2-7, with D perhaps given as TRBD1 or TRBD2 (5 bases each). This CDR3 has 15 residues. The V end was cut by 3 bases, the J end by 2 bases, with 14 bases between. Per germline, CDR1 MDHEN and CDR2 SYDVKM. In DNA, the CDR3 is TGTGCCAGCAGTTTCCTCGGGGACGGCCCCTACGAGCAGTACTTC. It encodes CASSFLGDGPYEQYF.

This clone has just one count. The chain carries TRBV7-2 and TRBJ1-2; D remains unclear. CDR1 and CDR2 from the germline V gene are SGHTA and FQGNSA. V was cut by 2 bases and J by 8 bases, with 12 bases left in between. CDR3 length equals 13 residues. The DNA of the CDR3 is TGTGCCAGCAGCTTAAATGGGTTGGACGGCTACACCTTC. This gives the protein CASSLNGLDGYTF.

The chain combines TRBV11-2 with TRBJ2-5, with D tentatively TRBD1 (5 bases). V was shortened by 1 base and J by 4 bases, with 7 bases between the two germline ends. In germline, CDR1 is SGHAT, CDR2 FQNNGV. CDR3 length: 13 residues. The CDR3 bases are TGTGCCAGCAGCTTAGGGGGCGCAGAGACCCAGTACTTC. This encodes CASSLGGAETQYF.

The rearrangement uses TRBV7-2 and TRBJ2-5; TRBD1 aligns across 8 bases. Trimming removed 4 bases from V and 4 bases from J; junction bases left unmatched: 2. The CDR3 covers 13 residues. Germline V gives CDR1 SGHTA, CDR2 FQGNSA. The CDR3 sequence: CASSWTGTETQYF. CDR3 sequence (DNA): TGTGCCAGCAGCTGGACAGGGACAGAGACCCAGTACTTC.

The CDR3 is CASSRLTGKFSPLHF. CDR3 sequence (DNA): TGTGCCAGCAGCCGATTGACAGGGAAGTTCTCACCCCTCCACTTT. The rearrangement uses TRBV7-2 and TRBJ1-6, with TRBD1 identical over 7 bases. The CDR3 is made up of 15 amino acids. After removal of 5 bases from V and 10 bases from J, the junction contained 11 bases not matched to a gene. The germline CDR1 and CDR2 sequences are SGHTA and FQGNSA.

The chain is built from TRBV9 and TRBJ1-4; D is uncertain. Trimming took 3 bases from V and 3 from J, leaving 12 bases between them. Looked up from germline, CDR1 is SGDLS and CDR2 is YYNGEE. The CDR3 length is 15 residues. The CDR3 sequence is CASSAGGPSNEKLFF. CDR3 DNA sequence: TGTGCCAGCAGCGCGGGTGGGCCTTCTAATGAAAAACTGTTTTTT. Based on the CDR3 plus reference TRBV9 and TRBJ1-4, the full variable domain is DSGVTQTPKHLITATGQRVTLRCSPRSGDLSVYWYQQSLDQGLQFLIQYYNGEERAKGNILERFSAQQFPDLHSELNLSSLELGDSALYFCASSAGGPSNEKLFFGSGTQLSVL.

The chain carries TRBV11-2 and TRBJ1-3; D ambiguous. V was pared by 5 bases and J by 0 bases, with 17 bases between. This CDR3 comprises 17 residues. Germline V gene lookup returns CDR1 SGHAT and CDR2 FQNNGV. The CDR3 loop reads CASSPGAGTSSGNTIYF. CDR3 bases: TGTGCCAGCAGCCCAGGTGCCGGAACTAGCTCTGGAAACACCATATATTTT.

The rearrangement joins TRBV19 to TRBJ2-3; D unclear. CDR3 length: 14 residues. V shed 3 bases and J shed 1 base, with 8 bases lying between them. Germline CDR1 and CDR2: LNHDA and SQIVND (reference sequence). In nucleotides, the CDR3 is TGTGCCAGTAGTATTTCCTTTGGCACAGATACGCAGTATTTT. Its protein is CASSISFGTDTQYF.

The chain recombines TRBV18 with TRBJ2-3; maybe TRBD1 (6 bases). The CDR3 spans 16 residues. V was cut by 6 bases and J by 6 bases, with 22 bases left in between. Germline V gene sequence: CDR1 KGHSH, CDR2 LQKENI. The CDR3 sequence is CASSQGQPPVWDTQYF. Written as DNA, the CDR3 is TGTGCCAGCTCCCAAGGACAGCCGCCAGTATGGGATACGCAGTATTTT.

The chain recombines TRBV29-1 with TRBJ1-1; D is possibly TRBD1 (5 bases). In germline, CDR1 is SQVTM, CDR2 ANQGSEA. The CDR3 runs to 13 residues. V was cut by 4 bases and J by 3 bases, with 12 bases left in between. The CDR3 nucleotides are TGCAGCGTTGGGGTCGGAGGGGACACTGAAGCTTTCTTT. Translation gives CSVGVGGDTEAFF.

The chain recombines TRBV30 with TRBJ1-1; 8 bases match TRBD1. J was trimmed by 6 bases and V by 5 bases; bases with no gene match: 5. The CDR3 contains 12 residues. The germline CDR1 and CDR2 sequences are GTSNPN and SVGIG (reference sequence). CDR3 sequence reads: CAWDRGVSEAFF. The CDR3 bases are TGTGCCTGGGACAGGGGTGTTTCTGAAGCTTTCTTT.

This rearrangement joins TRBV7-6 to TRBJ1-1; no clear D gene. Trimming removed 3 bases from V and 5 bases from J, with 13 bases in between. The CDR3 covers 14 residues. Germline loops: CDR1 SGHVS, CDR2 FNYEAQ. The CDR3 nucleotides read TGTGCCAGCAGCTTGGGGAGGGCTGAAACTGAAGCTTTCTTT. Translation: CASSLGRAETEAFF.

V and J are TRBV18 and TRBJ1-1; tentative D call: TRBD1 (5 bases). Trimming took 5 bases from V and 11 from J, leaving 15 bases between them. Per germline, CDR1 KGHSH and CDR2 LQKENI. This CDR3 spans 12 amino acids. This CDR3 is CASSSQGSAAFF. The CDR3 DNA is TGTGCCAGCTCATCCCAGGGTTCGGCGGCTTTCTTT.

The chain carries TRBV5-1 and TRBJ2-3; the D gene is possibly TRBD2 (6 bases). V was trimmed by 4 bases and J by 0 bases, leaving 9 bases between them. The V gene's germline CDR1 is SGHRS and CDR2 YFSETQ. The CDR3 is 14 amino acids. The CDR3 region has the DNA TGCGCCAGCAGCGCCAGCGGGAGCACAGATACGCAGTATTTT. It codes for CASSASGSTDTQYF.

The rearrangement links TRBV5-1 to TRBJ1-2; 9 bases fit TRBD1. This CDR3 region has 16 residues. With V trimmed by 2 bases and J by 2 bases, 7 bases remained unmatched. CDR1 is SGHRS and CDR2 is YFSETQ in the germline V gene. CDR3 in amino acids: CASSFLRDRENYGYTF. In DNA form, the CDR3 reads TGCGCCAGCAGCTTCCTCCGGGACAGGGAAAACTATGGCTACACCTTC.

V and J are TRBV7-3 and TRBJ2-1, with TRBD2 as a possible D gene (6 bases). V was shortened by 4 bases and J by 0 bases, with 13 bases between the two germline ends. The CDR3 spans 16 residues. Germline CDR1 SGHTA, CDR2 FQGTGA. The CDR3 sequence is CASSSSGDHSYNEQFF. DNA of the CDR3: TGTGCCAGCAGCTCCTCGGGGGACCACTCCTACAATGAGCAGTTCTTC.

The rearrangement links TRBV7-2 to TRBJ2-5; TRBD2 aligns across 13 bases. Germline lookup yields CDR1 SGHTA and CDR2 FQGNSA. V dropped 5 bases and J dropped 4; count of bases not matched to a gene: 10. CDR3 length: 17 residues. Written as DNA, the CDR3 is TGTGCCAGCAGCCAAACAAAACTAGCGGGGGGGCTAGAGACCCAGTACTTC. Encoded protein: CASSQTKLAGGLETQYF.

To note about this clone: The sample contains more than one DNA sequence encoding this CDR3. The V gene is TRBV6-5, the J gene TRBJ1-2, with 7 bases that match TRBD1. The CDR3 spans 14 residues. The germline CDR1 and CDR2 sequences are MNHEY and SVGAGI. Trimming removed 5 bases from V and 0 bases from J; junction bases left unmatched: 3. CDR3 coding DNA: TGTGCCAGCAGTCCCGGGACAGCTAACTATGGCTACACCTTC. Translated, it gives CASSPGTANYGYTF.

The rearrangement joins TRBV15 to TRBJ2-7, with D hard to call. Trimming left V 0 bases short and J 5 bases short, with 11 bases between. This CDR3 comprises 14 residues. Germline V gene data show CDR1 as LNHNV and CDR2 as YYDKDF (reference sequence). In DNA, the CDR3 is TGTGCCACCAGCAGAGAGCGGATAGGGAACGAGCAGTACTTC. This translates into CATSRERIGNEQYF.

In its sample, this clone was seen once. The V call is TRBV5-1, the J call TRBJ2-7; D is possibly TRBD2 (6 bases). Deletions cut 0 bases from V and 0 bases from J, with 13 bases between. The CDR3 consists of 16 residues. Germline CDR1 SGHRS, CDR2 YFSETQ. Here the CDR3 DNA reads TGCGCCAGCAGCTTGGCGGGACTCACGGTCTCCTACGAGCAGTACTTC. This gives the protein CASSLAGLTVSYEQYF.

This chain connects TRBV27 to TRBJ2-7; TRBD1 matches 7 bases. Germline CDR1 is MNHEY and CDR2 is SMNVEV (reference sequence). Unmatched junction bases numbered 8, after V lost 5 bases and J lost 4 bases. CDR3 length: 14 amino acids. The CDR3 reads CASSPYQGQYEQYF. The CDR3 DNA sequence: TGTGCCAGCAGTCCCTACCAGGGACAGTACGAGCAGTACTTC.

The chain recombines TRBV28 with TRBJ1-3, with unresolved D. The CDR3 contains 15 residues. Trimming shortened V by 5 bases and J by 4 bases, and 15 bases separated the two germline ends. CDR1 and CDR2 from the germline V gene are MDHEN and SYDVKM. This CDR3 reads CASSPSGRAGNTIYF. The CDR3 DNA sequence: TGTGCCAGCAGTCCCTCGGGGAGGGCCGGAAACACCATATATTTT.

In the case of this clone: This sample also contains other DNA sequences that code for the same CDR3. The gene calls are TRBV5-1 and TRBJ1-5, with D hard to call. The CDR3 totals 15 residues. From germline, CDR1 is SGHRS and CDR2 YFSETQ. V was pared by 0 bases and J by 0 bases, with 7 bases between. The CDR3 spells CASSLAGDSNQPQHF. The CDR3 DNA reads TGCGCCAGCAGCTTGGCCGGGGATAGCAATCAGCCCCAGCATTTT.

The CDR3 here is CASSFGLSEQFF. CDR3 nucleotides: TGTGCCAGCAGCTTTGGTCTATCGGAGCAGTTCTTC. The V gene is TRBV7-2, the J gene TRBJ2-1; no firm D call. Deletions cut 3 bases from V and 10 bases from J, with 10 bases between. CDR3 size: 12 residues. Germline CDR1 reads SGHTA; CDR2 reads FQGNSA.